The entry below gives a single T cell receptor (beta chain) sequence along with its context. V shed 7 bases and J 1 base; nucleotides not matched to a gene: 6. Per the germline V gene, CDR1 is SEHNR and CDR2 is FQNEAQ (reference sequence). CDR3 size: 16 residues. The data originate from a study of blood T cell repertoires in COVID-19. Study information: COVID-19 samples from acute and convalescent phases originated in the United States, Italy and Spain. In each case, the material was cDNA or gDNA derived from T cells, B-cell-depleted T cells, or PBMCs.

Original processing notes: Reference gene primer amplification yielded estimated nucleated cell counts. TCRdb's copy holds only in-frame clones and misses some; the assay was immunoSEQ multiplex PCR. The V and J calls and the clone size are those of that table, but D and trimming were determined from the DNA. The profile shows approximately 300,000 clones, more than 70% of them singletons. The sequence was obtained from a man aged 18 to 29 who had recovered from COVID-19. Source material: peripheral blood. J is TRBJ2-3 and V is TRBV7-9; 12 bases fit TRBD1. CDR3 DNA sequence: TGTGCCAGCACCGAGGGGACAGGGGGCGGCACAGATACGCAGTATTTT. It specifies CASTEGTGGGTDTQYF.